Shown below are 5 T cell receptor beta chains from a single sample sequenced in a study of technical replicates of blood from several donors. Profiling relied on immunoSEQ multiplex PCR, and the TCRdb table lists in-frame clones only, not all of them. The table has 79,000 or so clones, approximately 91% seen once. Sequences were obtained from T cells isolated from PBMCs. The receptors come from a human donor in good health.

The chain has TRBV6-5 and TRBJ1-1; TRBD1 matches at 7 bases. The germline V gene encodes CDR1 MNHEY and CDR2 SVGAGI. The CDR3 extends over 15 amino acids. Trimming took 6 bases from V and 11 from J; bases not matched to a gene: 18. CDR3: CASRPDSIRGAMAFF. The CDR3 bases are TGTGCCAGCAGACCCGATAGTATCAGGGGGGCGATGGCTTTCTTT.

The V call is TRBV25-1, the J call TRBJ1-2, with D uncertain. From germline, CDR1 is MGHDK and CDR2 SYGVNS. There are 16 residues in the CDR3. V was pared by 2 bases and J by 3 bases, with 16 bases between. The CDR3 DNA reads TGTGCCAGCAGTGAAGGAGTTTCATCCGGATACTATGGCTACACCTTC. Translation: CASSEGVSSGYYGYTF.

The CDR3 region has the DNA TGTGCCAGCATGAGGAACACCGGGGAGCTGTTTTTT. Its protein is CASMRNTGELFF. The chain links TRBV6-5 to TRBJ2-2; D not certain. In germline, CDR1 is MNHEY, CDR2 SVGAGI. The CDR3 runs to 12 residues. V was clipped by 7 bases and J by 1 base, with 4 bases between them.

This chain uses TRBV9 with TRBJ2-7, with unresolved D. Looked up from germline, CDR1 is SGDLS and CDR2 is YYNGEE. The CDR3 length is 13 residues. The V gene lost 0 bases and the J gene lost 6 bases, with 10 bases spanning the gap. In DNA, the CDR3 is TGTGCCAGCAGCGTAGTCCCCTCTCCCGAGCAGTACTTC. It encodes CASSVVPSPEQYF.

The V gene is TRBV28, the J gene TRBJ2-1, with TRBD2 matching over 7 bases. Germline V gene data show CDR1 as MDHEN and CDR2 as SYDVKM. Trimming removed 5 bases from V and 6 bases from J; junction bases left unmatched: 10. The CDR3 extends over 15 amino acids. CDR3 in amino acids: CASSLSGGRLNEQFF. The CDR3 nucleotides are TGTGCCAGCAGTCTATCGGGAGGAAGGCTCAATGAGCAGTTCTTC.